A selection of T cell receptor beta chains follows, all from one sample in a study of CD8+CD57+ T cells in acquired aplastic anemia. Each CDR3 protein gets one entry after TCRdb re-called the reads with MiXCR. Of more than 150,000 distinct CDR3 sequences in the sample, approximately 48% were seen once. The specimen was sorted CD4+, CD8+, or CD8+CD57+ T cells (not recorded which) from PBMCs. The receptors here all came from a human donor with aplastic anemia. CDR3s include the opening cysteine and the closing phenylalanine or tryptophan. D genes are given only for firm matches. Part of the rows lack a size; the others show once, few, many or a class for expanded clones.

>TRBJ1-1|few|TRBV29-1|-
TGCAGCGTTGATTCCGTTCGGGAAGCTTTCTTT
CSVDSVREAFF
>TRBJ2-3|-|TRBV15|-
TGTGCCACCAGCAGCCTGGGTTTCCCAGATACGCAGTATTTT
CATSSLGFPDTQYF
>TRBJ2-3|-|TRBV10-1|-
TGCGCCAGCAGTGAGTCGGGGGGATTTTACACAGATACGCAGTATTTT
CASSESGGFYTDTQYF
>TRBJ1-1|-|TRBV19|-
TGTGCCAGTAGTATCCGGGTGAACACTGAAGCTTTCTTT
CASSIRVNTEAFF
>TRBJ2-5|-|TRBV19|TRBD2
TGTGCCAGTAGTTGGACTAGAACCCAAGAGACCCAGTACTTC
CASSWTRTQETQYF
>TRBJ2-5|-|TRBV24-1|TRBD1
TGTGCCACCAGTGATTCGTTAATTTTTGGACAGGGAAAGGAAGAGACCCAGTACTTC
CATSDSLIFGQGKEETQYF
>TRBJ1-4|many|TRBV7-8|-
TGTGCCAGCAGCTTAAGGTTTAGGGGTTCGAATGAAAAACTGTTTTTT
CASSLRFRGSNEKLFF
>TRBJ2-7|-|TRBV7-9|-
TGTGCCAGCAGCTTAGAGGGTGGGATATACGAGCAGTACTTC
CASSLEGGIYEQYF
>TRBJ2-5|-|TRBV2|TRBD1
TGTGCCAGCAATTACAGGGGAGCGGTCCAAGAGACCCAGTACTTC
CASNYRGAVQETQYF
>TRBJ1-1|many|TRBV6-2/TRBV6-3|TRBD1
TGTGCCAGCAGTTACACGACAGGGGGCACTGAAGCTTTCTTT
CASSYTTGGTEAFF
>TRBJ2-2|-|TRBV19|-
TGTGCCAGTAGTATCGGGGAGCTGTTTTTT
CASSIGELFF
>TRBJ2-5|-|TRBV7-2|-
TGTGCCAGCAGCTTATCCGGGACTGCGACCCAGTACTTC
CASSLSGTATQYF
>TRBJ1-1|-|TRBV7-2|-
TGTGCCAGCAGCTTTCTGGACACTGAAGCTTTCTTT
CASSFLDTEAFF